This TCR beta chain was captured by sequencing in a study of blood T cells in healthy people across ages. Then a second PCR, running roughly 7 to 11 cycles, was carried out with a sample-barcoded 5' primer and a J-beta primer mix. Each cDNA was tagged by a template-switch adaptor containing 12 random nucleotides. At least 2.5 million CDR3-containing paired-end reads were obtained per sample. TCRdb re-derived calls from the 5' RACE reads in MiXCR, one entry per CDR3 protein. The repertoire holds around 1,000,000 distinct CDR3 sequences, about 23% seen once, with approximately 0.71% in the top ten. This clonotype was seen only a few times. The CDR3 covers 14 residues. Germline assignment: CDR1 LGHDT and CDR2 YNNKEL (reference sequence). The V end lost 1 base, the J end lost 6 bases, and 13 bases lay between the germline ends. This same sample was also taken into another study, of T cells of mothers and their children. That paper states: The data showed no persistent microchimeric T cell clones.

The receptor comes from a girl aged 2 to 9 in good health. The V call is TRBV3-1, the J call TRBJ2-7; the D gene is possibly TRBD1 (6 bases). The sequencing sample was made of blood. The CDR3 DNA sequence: TGTGCCAGCAGCCAAGTGGTTGGGGGCGGCGAGCAGTACTTC. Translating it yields CASSQVVGGGEQYF.